The source of this T cell receptor beta chain is a study of read filtering for tumor transcriptome and immune sequencing. Study at large: 8 patients were R-ISS I, approximately 15 were R-ISS II, over 5 were R-ISS III. Transcriptome libraries were built from DNase-treated RNA.

V lost 2 bases and J lost 3, with 11 bases in between. CDR3 length: 15 residues. This clonotype came up many times. Its antigen is still unknown. Regarding the study as a whole: Correlation between methods rose after single-read clonotypes were removed.

This library used roughly 400 ng RNA and molecular barcoded adaptors spanning alpha/delta and beta/gamma chains. Using its own MiXCR run on the reads, TCRdb lists one record per CDR3 protein. The sample yields around 140,000 distinct CDR3 sequences, over 10% seen once. The specimen sequenced was a population of CD138-negative cells sorted from bone marrow. This TCR came from a donor aged 40 or older with multiple myeloma. The chain has TRBV12-3 or TRBV12-4 and TRBJ1-3, with D maybe TRBD1 (6 bases). This CDR3 is CASSLRGAGGNTIYF. DNA for the CDR3: TGTGCCAGCAGTTTAAGGGGGGCGGGTGGAAACACCATATATTTT.